These 29 T cell receptor beta chains came from one sample sequenced in a study of blood T cell repertoires in COVID-19. The method was immunoSEQ multiplex PCR; TCRdb's version includes in-frame clones alone and lacks a portion of them. The sample gives about 150,000 clones, around 86% of which show up once; about 2.5% is in the top ten. The sample taken for sequencing was peripheral blood. Source of these receptors: a man over 45 with active COVID-19.

This chain connects TRBV19 to TRBJ2-2, with TRBD1 matching 7 bases. Trimming cost V 5 bases and J 6 bases; bases outside gene matches: 6. Germline V gives CDR1 LNHDA, CDR2 SQIVND (reference sequence). The CDR3 runs 14 residues. This CDR3 is CASSAGQEAGELFF. Written as DNA, the CDR3 is TGTGCCAGTAGTGCCGGACAGGAGGCCGGGGAGCTGTTTTTT.

This rearrangement joins TRBV27 to TRBJ2-3; the match to TRBD2 covers 8 bases. Germline V gene data show CDR1 as MNHEY and CDR2 as SMNVEV (reference sequence). The CDR3 spans 15 residues. V gave up 5 bases and J gave up 1 base; unmatched junction bases: 5. The chain's CDR3 is CASSRGGSGTDTQYF. CDR3 nucleotide sequence: TGTGCCAGCAGTCGCGGGGGGAGTGGCACAGATACGCAGTATTTT.

This chain connects TRBV6-2 or TRBV6-3 to TRBJ2-1; maybe TRBD1 (5 bases). Trimming cost V 5 bases and J 10 bases, with 12 bases left between them. The CDR3 length is 12 residues. Looked up from germline, CDR1 is MNHEY and CDR2 is SVGEGT. CDR3 nucleotides: TGTGCCAGCAGTAGGGGTCTAATGGAGCAGTTCTTC. This gives the protein CASSRGLMEQFF.

J is TRBJ2-7 and V is TRBV5-1, with TRBD1 matching 7 bases. V shed 6 bases and J 0 bases; nucleotides not matched to a gene: 12. CDR3 size: 16 residues. CDR1 and CDR2 (germline): SGHRS, YFSETQ. This chain's CDR3 is CASTPHEGASSYEQYF. The DNA for the CDR3 is TGCGCCAGCACCCCTCACGAGGGGGCGAGCTCCTACGAGCAGTACTTC.

The J gene is TRBJ2-2, the V gene TRBV27, with 8 bases lining up with TRBD1. J lost 2 bases, V lost 8 bases, and 7 bases had no gene match. Germline CDR1 MNHEY, CDR2 SMNVEV (reference sequence). CDR3 size: 15 residues. The CDR3 reads CASSRQGINTGELFF. The DNA for the CDR3 is TGTGCCAGCTCAAGACAGGGGATAAACACCGGGGAGCTGTTTTTT.

The chain is built from TRBV29-1 and TRBJ2-3, with 11 bases fitting TRBD2. Losses at the gene ends were 6 bases for V and 2 bases for J; bases not matched to a gene: 7. CDR1 SQVTM and CDR2 ANQGSEA come from the germline V gene. The CDR3 has 15 residues. CDR3 amino acids: CSVSGLAGATDTQYF. The DNA for the CDR3 is TGCAGCGTGTCAGGACTAGCGGGCGCCACAGATACGCAGTATTTT.

The chain has TRBV5-5 and TRBJ2-5; 7 positions match TRBD2. The germline gives CDR1 SGHKS, CDR2 YYEKEE (reference sequence). The CDR3 consists of 15 residues. The V and J ends lost 5 bases and 3 bases, in that order; junction bases with no gene match: 10. As DNA, the CDR3 is TGTGCCAGCAGACGGCGCGGGGGAGGGGAAGAGACCCAGTACTTC. This encodes CASRRRGGGEETQYF.

This chain joins TRBV7-9 and TRBJ1-1; D perhaps matches TRBD1 (6 bases). The CDR3 is made up of 15 amino acids. Germline lookup yields CDR1 SEHNR and CDR2 FQNEAQ (reference sequence). The V gene lost 1 base and the J gene lost 2 bases, with 11 bases spanning the gap. The DNA for the CDR3 is TGTGCCAGCAGCTTAGACGGCAGGGGCAACACTGAAGCTTTCTTT. Translated, it gives CASSLDGRGNTEAFF.

The chain couples TRBV11-3 to TRBJ2-3; 8 nucleotides match TRBD2. V lost 1 base to trimming and J lost 0 bases; unmatched junction nucleotides: 6. The CDR3 sequence is 17 residues long. Germline V CDR1 and CDR2: SGHNT, YENEEA. CDR3 sequence reads: CASSLGSTGGSTDTQYF. The CDR3 DNA follows: TGTGCCAGCAGCTTAGGGTCTACGGGGGGGAGCACAGATACGCAGTATTTT.

This clone was counted a few times. This rearrangement joins TRBV3-1 (or the pseudogene TRBV3-2) to TRBJ1-1, with 8 bases aligning to TRBD1. Losses at the gene ends were 4 bases for V and 7 bases for J; bases not matched to a gene: 5. This CDR3 comprises 13 residues. Germline loops: CDR1 LGHDT, CDR2 YNNKEL (reference sequence). The CDR3 loop reads CASSPGQAIEAFF. The CDR3 nucleotides read TGTGCCAGCAGCCCGGGACAGGCTATTGAAGCTTTCTTT.

This clone was counted between two and nine times. The chain is built from TRBV4-1 and TRBJ1-3; D gene uncertain. The germline V and J ends were trimmed by 1 base and 5 bases, with 15 bases remaining between them. There are 16 residues in the CDR3. In germline, CDR1 is MGHRA, CDR2 YSYEKL. The CDR3 DNA reads as TGCGCCAGCAGCCAAGTGGCCTCCTCCGAACGAAACACCATATATTTT. Translation: CASSQVASSERNTIYF.

The CDR3 loop is CAWSSGTIWSTEAFF. The CDR3 coding sequence is TGTGCCTGGAGCTCCGGGACAATTTGGAGCACTGAAGCTTTCTTT. The gene calls are TRBV30 and TRBJ1-1, with a weak D call TRBD1 (6 bases). V lost 3 bases to trimming and J lost 4 bases, with 18 bases between them. Germline lookup yields CDR1 GTSNPN and CDR2 SVGIG (reference sequence). This CDR3 is built from 15 residues. Drawing the rest from reference TRBV30 and TRBJ1-1, the complete variable domain is SQTIHQWPATLVQPVGSPLSLECTVEGTSNPNLYWYRQAAGRGLQLLFYSVGIGQISSEVPQNLSASRPQDRQFILSSKKLLLSDSGFYLCAWSSGTIWSTEAFFGQGTRLTVV.

CDR3 DNA: TGTGCCAGTAGTACCCTACCCCCGGGACAGGGTCCCTATGGCTACACCTTC. As protein: CASSTLPPGQGPYGYTF. The rearrangement uses TRBV19 and TRBJ1-2; 9 bases match TRBD1. CDR3 length: 17 amino acids. Looked up from germline, CDR1 is LNHDA and CDR2 is SQIVND (reference sequence). The junction had 13 bases not matched to a gene; V was cut back by 4 bases and J by 4 bases.

The rearrangement links TRBV30 to TRBJ2-3; 11 nucleotides line up with TRBD2. Germline V gene sequence: CDR1 GTSNPN, CDR2 SVGIG (reference sequence). Trimming took 2 bases from V and 4 from J; bases not matched to a gene: 2. This CDR3 region has 14 residues. The CDR3 is CAWSSSGGADTQYF. The CDR3 DNA reads as TGTGCCTGGAGTAGTAGCGGGGGGGCAGATACGCAGTATTTT. Full variable domain (remainder filled in from reference TRBV30 and TRBJ2-3): SQTIHQWPATLVQPVGSPLSLECTVEGTSNPNLYWYRQAAGRGLQLLFYSVGIGQISSEVPQNLSASRPQDRQFILSSKKLLLSDSGFYLCAWSSSGGADTQYFGPGTRLTVL.

This clone was seen only once. The J gene is TRBJ1-5, the V gene TRBV3-1 (or the pseudogene TRBV3-2), with D maybe TRBD1 (5 bases). CDR1 is LGHDT and CDR2 is YNNKEL in the germline V gene (reference sequence). V was clipped by 4 bases and J by 4 bases, with 14 bases between them. The CDR3 extends over 15 amino acids. The DNA for the CDR3 is TGTGCCAGCAGCCGACAAGAAAAGGGGAATCAGCCCCAGCATTTT. Residues: CASSRQEKGNQPQHF.

The V and J genes are TRBV6-5 and TRBJ2-2; the D is unclear. Germline V gene data show CDR1 as MNHEY and CDR2 as SVGAGI. CDR3 length: 15 residues. V was trimmed by 10 bases and J by 2 bases, leaving 17 bases between them. The CDR3 loop reads CATCYRQDNTGELFF. CDR3 nucleotides: TGTGCCACCTGCTATCGGCAGGATAACACCGGGGAGCTGTTTTTT.

The J gene is TRBJ2-1, the V gene TRBV19; 7 positions agree with TRBD2. Germline values: CDR1 LNHDA, CDR2 SQIVND (reference sequence). The CDR3 is 13 amino acids. J gave up 9 bases and V 1 base, and 3 bases lay outside the gene matches. CDR3 in DNA: TGTGCCAGTAGTATAGTTTGGGGGGGTGAGCAGTTCTTC. It specifies CASSIVWGGEQFF.

The V gene is TRBV7-2, the J gene TRBJ2-1; D possibly corresponds to TRBD1 (7 bases). The CDR3 has 14 residues. Trimming removed 5 bases from V and 6 bases from J, with 14 bases in between. CDR1 is SGHTA, CDR2 FQGNSA, per germline. CDR3 in amino acids: CASSTQQGGNEQFF. CDR3 nucleotide sequence: TGTGCCAGCAGCACCCAGCAGGGGGGCAATGAGCAGTTCTTC.

This chain uses TRBV2 with TRBJ2-2; D is perhaps TRBD1 (6 bases). The CDR3 extends over 14 amino acids. Germline loops: CDR1 SNHLY, CDR2 FYNNEI. With 6 bases removed from V and 6 bases from J, the gap between germline ends came to 14 bases. The CDR3: CASRAGVLPGELFF. In DNA, the CDR3 is TGTGCCAGCAGGGCAGGGGTTTTGCCCGGGGAGCTGTTTTTT.

CDR3 sequence: CASGTSGDGTQYF. CDR3 in DNA: TGTGCCAGTGGGACTAGCGGGGATGGAACCCAGTACTTC. The chain joins TRBV19 to TRBJ2-5, with 13 bases fitting TRBD2. Germline CDR1 is LNHDA and CDR2 is SQIVND (reference sequence). The J segment lost 8 bases and the V segment lost 8 bases, leaving 5 bases of the junction unmatched. CDR3 size: 13 residues.

This sequence joins TRBV27 and TRBJ2-3, with D tentatively TRBD2 (5 bases). V dropped 3 bases and J dropped 1 base, with 14 bases sitting between them. Germline CDR1 reads MNHEY; CDR2 reads SMNVEV (reference sequence). This CDR3 comprises 16 residues. CDR3 sequence: CASSLRAGQRTDTQYF. The CDR3 DNA reads TGTGCCAGCAGTTTGAGGGCCGGTCAACGCACAGATACGCAGTATTTT.

This clone was seen only once. The CDR3 is CASSNPGQGTEKLFF. The CDR3 nucleotides read TGTGCCAGCAGTAACCCGGGACAGGGCACCGAAAAACTGTTTTTT. V is TRBV6-2 or TRBV6-3 and J is TRBJ1-4; 9 bases fit TRBD1. Trimming cost V 5 bases and J 8 bases; bases outside gene matches: 9. CDR1 and CDR2 (germline): MNHEY, SVGEGT. This CDR3 region has 15 residues.

The J gene is TRBJ2-7, the V gene TRBV19, with D possibly matching TRBD1 (6 bases). This CDR3 contains 15 residues. The germline gives CDR1 LNHDA, CDR2 SQIVND (reference sequence). Trimming shortened V by 5 bases and J by 0 bases, and 14 bases separated the two germline ends. CDR3 in DNA: TGTGCCAGTAGTGTCGACGGACAGTACTCCTACGAGCAGTACTTC. Protein sequence: CASSVDGQYSYEQYF.

The chain recombines TRBV4-2 with TRBJ1-5; D is unclear. This CDR3 region has 13 residues. The V gene lost 2 bases and the J gene lost 6 bases, with 8 bases spanning the gap. Germline-derived CDR1 and CDR2 are LGHNA and YNFKEQ. CDR3 nucleotide sequence: TGTGCCAGCAGCCAATTTGTCGGTCAGCCCCAGCATTTT. Encoded protein: CASSQFVGQPQHF.

The chain couples TRBV28 to TRBJ1-4; a weak D match, TRBD1 (6 bases). CDR3 length equals 14 residues. The V end was cut by 6 bases, the J end by 5 bases, with 13 bases between. Per germline, CDR1 MDHEN and CDR2 SYDVKM. CDR3 sequence: CASSPGQQNEKLFF. The CDR3 coding sequence is TGTGCCAGCAGCCCAGGACAGCAAAATGAAAAACTGTTTTTT.

This clone was observed a handful of times. For the CDR3, the DNA is TGTGCCAGTAGTAGACAGGGGCTGAGATTATCACCCCTCCACTTT. The encoded protein is CASSRQGLRLSPLHF. This sequence joins TRBV19 and TRBJ1-6, with 8 positions matching TRBD1. The CDR3 extends over 15 amino acids. Germline V gene sequence: CDR1 LNHDA, CDR2 SQIVND (reference sequence). Unmatched junction bases numbered 9, after V lost 4 bases and J lost 10 bases. Combining the CDR3 with reference TRBV19 and TRBJ1-6 gives the whole variable domain DGGITQSPKYLFRKEGQNVTLSCEQNLNHDAMYWYRQDPGQGLRLIYYSQIVNDFQKGDIAEGYSVSREKKESFPLTVTSAQKNPTAFYLCASSRQGLRLSPLHFGNGTRLTVT.

This clone occurred a few times. The chain recombines TRBV12-3 or TRBV12-4 with TRBJ2-1, with a possible D match to TRBD2 (6 bases). Trimming removed 8 bases from V and 3 bases from J, with 11 bases in between. The CDR3 spans 13 residues. For the CDR3, the DNA is TGTGCCAGCGCCCTAGCGAACTACAATGAGCAGTTCTTC. Its translation: CASALANYNEQFF.

This clone was observed a few times. This chain uses TRBV5-4 with TRBJ2-2, with 9 bases matching TRBD1. With 0 bases clipped from V and 4 bases from J, the junction kept 7 bases outside the gene matches. CDR1 is SGHNT and CDR2 is YYREEE in the germline V gene (reference sequence). This CDR3 contains 17 residues. CDR3 amino acids: CASSLGGTGKGTGELFF. CDR3 coding DNA: TGTGCCAGCAGCTTGGGGGGGACAGGGAAAGGCACCGGGGAGCTGTTTTTT.

The V and J genes are TRBV3-1 (or the pseudogene TRBV3-2) and TRBJ1-3; tentatively, D is TRBD1 (5 bases). V was cut by 4 bases and J by 3 bases, with 10 bases left in between. Germline values: CDR1 LGHDT, CDR2 YNNKEL (reference sequence). This CDR3 spans 14 amino acids. The CDR3 region is CASSLQGGGNTIYF. The CDR3 nucleotides read TGTGCCAGCAGCCTTCAGGGAGGTGGAAACACCATATATTTT.